Sequencing of this TCR beta chain was carried out in a study of cytomegalovirus exposure and HLA in healthy donors. This CDR3 has 14 residues. Trimming cost V 3 bases and J 2 bases; bases outside gene matches: 4. In germline, CDR1 is SGHAT, CDR2 FQNNGV. Use of 60 Vbeta and 13 Jbeta primers characterized the PCR. TCRdb's table, derived via immunoSEQ multiplex PCR, lists solely in-frame clones and lacks some. The sample yields 220,000 or so clones, around 85% seen once. The sequenced sample was PBMCs. This receptor was obtained from a man in his forties or fifties in good health and CMV-seronegative. The chain combines TRBV11-2 with TRBJ2-7; 7 bases agree with TRBD2. Here the CDR3 reads CASSFQRGTYEQYF. Here the CDR3 DNA reads TGTGCCAGCAGCTTCCAGCGGGGCACCTACGAGCAGTACTTC.